This T cell receptor beta chain was obtained from a study of blood T cells in healthy people across ages. It was with a sample-barcoded 5' primer and a J-beta primer mix that a second PCR of roughly 6 to 12 cycles was run. TCRdb reanalysed the 5' RACE reads using MiXCR and keeps one entry per CDR3 protein. The sample records 1.8 million or so distinct CDR3 sequences, about two fifths being singletons. The study, taken as a whole, reports: Among long-lived donors, naive CD4+ cells were more numerous and diversity higher than in aged donors.

As regards this clonotype: The antigen is unknown.

This TCR was sampled from a human donor in good health. The sample consisted of blood.

The CDR3 protein is CASSPRTIEGTQYF. CDR3 in DNA: TGTGCCAGCAGTCCGAGGACAATCGAAGGGACCCAGTACTTC. V is TRBV6-5 and J is TRBJ2-5, with D maybe TRBD1 (5 bases). Between the trimmed V and J ends, which lost 5 bases and 7 bases, there was a span of 17 bases. Germline lookup yields CDR1 MNHEY and CDR2 SVGAGI. The CDR3 has 14 amino acids.